The 22 T cell receptor beta chains below come from one sample, sequenced in a study of type 1 regulatory T cells. These receptors have no identified antigens. TCRdb ran MiXCR on the reads and lists one entry per CDR3 protein. The profile shows tens of thousands of distinct CDR3 sequences, roughly 72% of them singletons. The sample was cultured T cells, either the whole culture or a sorted T cell fraction (not recorded which). Noted subset: Tr1-enriched cell product generated in vitro against host alloantigens. These receptors were taken from a human donor in good health.

The V and J genes are TRBV20-1 and TRBJ1-2; 12 bases are a match to TRBD1. CDR1 DFQATT and CDR2 SNEGSKA come from the germline V gene (reference sequence). The J segment lost 3 bases and the V segment lost 0 bases, leaving 8 bases of the junction unmatched. The CDR3 covers 17 residues. CDR3 sequence reads: CSARDEGQGASYYGYTF. The DNA for the CDR3 is TGCAGTGCTAGAGACGAGGGACAGGGGGCGAGTTACTATGGCTACACCTTC.

This clonotype was found a few times. This chain links TRBV27 with TRBJ1-1; D is uncertain. The V gene lost 5 bases and the J gene lost 0 bases, with 13 bases spanning the gap. CDR1 is MNHEY, CDR2 SMNVEV, per germline (reference sequence). The CDR3 runs 15 residues. The CDR3 here is CASSPQWALNTEAFF. The CDR3 DNA reads as TGTGCCAGCAGTCCACAGTGGGCCCTGAACACTGAAGCTTTCTTT.

Points on this clonotype: The junction differs from germline at one of its ends, possibly a read error. The V gene is TRBV7-8, the J gene TRBJ2-1; 7 nucleotides line up with TRBD2. CDR3 length equals 11 residues. Germline CDR1 reads SGHVS; CDR2 reads FQNEAQ. The CDR3 DNA reads TGTGCCAGCAGCACCGGACTAGGCTGGGTCTTC. It codes for CASSTGLGWVF.

Only one count was recorded for this clonotype. The V call is TRBV5-1, the J call TRBJ2-1; 12 bases are shared with TRBD2. The CDR3 sequence is 17 residues long. Germline V CDR1 and CDR2: SGHRS, YFSETQ. V trimming: 3 bases; J trimming: 7 bases; junction bases outside the gene matches: 11. The CDR3 nucleotides are TGCGCCAGCAGCTATCCCACTAGCGGGGGGAATCAGAATGAGCAGTTCTTC. Translation gives CASSYPTSGGNQNEQFF.

In this sample, this clonotype turned up a few times. J is TRBJ1-2 and V is TRBV7-9, with D unresolved. The CDR3 has 16 residues. With 5 bases removed from V and 1 base from J, the gap between germline ends came to 17 bases. The germline V gene has CDR1 SEHNR and CDR2 FQNEAQ (reference sequence). CDR3 amino acids: CASSPEYSRLNYGYTF. The CDR3, as DNA: TGTGCCAGCAGCCCAGAGTATAGTAGGCTTAACTATGGCTACACCTTC.

This chain uses TRBV27 with TRBJ2-3; 8 bases are shared with TRBD2. Trimming took 5 bases from V and 5 from J; bases not matched to a gene: 9. The germline V gene has CDR1 MNHEY and CDR2 SMNVEV (reference sequence). CDR3 length: 15 residues. The CDR3 here is CASSNRGGGIDTQYF. The CDR3 nucleotides read TGTGCCAGCAGTAACCGCGGCGGGGGGATAGATACGCAGTATTTT.

The rearrangement uses TRBV20-1 and TRBJ2-4, with 9 bases lining up with TRBD2. V shed 3 bases and J 11 bases; nucleotides not matched to a gene: 2. Per the germline V gene, CDR1 is DFQATT and CDR2 is SNEGSKA (reference sequence). The CDR3 is 11 amino acids. CDR3 sequence: CSASLAGLQYF. The CDR3 DNA reads as TGCAGTGCTAGCCTAGCGGGGCTTCAGTACTTC.

The genes are TRBV12-3 or TRBV12-4 and TRBJ1-6; D not certain. The V and J ends lost 6 bases and 16 bases respectively, with 19 bases between them. This CDR3 region has 13 residues. The CDR3 DNA follows: TGTGCCAGCAGGTCTCCGGGCCCCATGACACTCCACTTT. Its protein is CASRSPGPMTLHF.

The genes are TRBV6-5 and TRBJ1-1; no definite D call. Trimming took off 1 base at V and 11 bases at J, with 17 bases between the two ends. This CDR3 is built from 14 residues. Germline values: CDR1 MNHEY, CDR2 SVGAGI. In DNA, the CDR3 is TGTGCCAGCAGTTACTTTCCGGGCATCGGAGGGGCTTTCTTT. It translates to CASSYFPGIGGAFF.

This clonotype is medium-sized. The chain has TRBV12-3 or TRBV12-4 and TRBJ2-2; 8 bases agree with TRBD1. With 6 bases clipped from V and 6 bases from J, the junction kept 6 bases outside the gene matches. This CDR3 is 14 amino acids long. CDR3 loop: CASSLQGEAGELFF. The CDR3 coding sequence is TGTGCCAGCAGCCTACAGGGGGAAGCCGGGGAGCTGTTTTTT.

The gene calls are TRBV13 and TRBJ1-1; D unresolved. Germline assignment: CDR1 PRHDT and CDR2 FYEKMQ (reference sequence). The ends were cut back, 1 base at V and 1 base at J, with 13 bases in the middle. The CDR3 contains 16 residues. Here the CDR3 reads CASSLVNARTNTEAFF. As DNA, the CDR3 is TGTGCCAGCAGCTTAGTAAATGCCCGAACGAACACTGAAGCTTTCTTT.

The chain carries TRBV4-2 and TRBJ2-3; D is undetermined. The CDR3 has 15 amino acids. V lost 0 bases and J 3 bases, leaving 10 bases between the germline ends. Germline CDR1 is LGHNA and CDR2 is YNFKEQ. CDR3 in DNA: TGTGCCAGCAGCCAAGATACTCCCGGGACAGATACGCAGTATTTT. The encoded protein is CASSQDTPGTDTQYF.

This clonotype appeared once. This may come from a read error, since a much larger clone is one base off. As the CDR3 is not closed by the conserved phenylalanine or tryptophan, this likely results from a read error. The chain carries TRBV5-1 and TRBJ2-3, with no clear D. Trimming shortened V by 4 bases and J by 1 base, and 10 bases separated the two germline ends. Germline V CDR1 and CDR2: SGHRS, YFSETQ. The CDR3 consists of 14 residues. The CDR3 spells CASSPPGRTDTQYI. The CDR3 DNA reads as TGCGCCAGCAGCCCCCCGGGCCGCACAGATACGCAGTATATT.

The chain has TRBV7-9 and TRBJ2-5, with no clear D. Trimming stripped 0 bases from V and 5 bases from J, with 1 base between. CDR1 SEHNR and CDR2 FQNEAQ come from the germline V gene (reference sequence). The CDR3 runs 11 residues. CDR3 sequence (DNA): TGTGCCAGCAGCTTAGCGGAGACCCAGTACTTC. Its translation: CASSLAETQYF.

This clonotype occurred a few times. The chain has TRBV20-1 and TRBJ2-1; TRBD1 agrees at 7 bases. CDR1 is DFQATT, CDR2 SNEGSKA, per germline (reference sequence). The J segment lost 7 bases and the V segment lost 0 bases, leaving 9 bases of the junction unmatched. The CDR3 has 15 amino acids. The CDR3 bases are TGCAGTGCTAGAGATGGGACAGCTTTTGGGAATGAGCAGTTCTTC. Translation gives CSARDGTAFGNEQFF.

The rearrangement links TRBV20-1 to TRBJ2-1, with D possibly TRBD2 on 7 matching bases. This CDR3 is built from 15 residues. CDR1 is DFQATT, CDR2 SNEGSKA, per germline (reference sequence). Between the trimmed V and J ends, which lost 0 bases and 5 bases, there was a span of 14 bases. CDR3 bases: TGCAGTGCTAGAGATTGGGGGGGGCCCCACAATGAGCAGTTCTTC. Encoded protein: CSARDWGGPHNEQFF.

This clonotype appeared a few times. This chain uses TRBV7-8 with TRBJ1-5; no definite D call. The V end lost 5 bases, the J end lost 7 bases, and 12 bases lay between the germline ends. CDR3 size: 13 residues. Germline V gene data show CDR1 as SGHVS and CDR2 as FQNEAQ. The CDR3 spells CASSLQARQPQHF. CDR3 bases: TGTGCCAGCAGCCTACAAGCCCGCCAGCCCCAGCATTTT.

CDR3: CSVRGGRDTQYF. The CDR3, as DNA: TGCAGCGTGCGGGGGGGCCGAGATACGCAGTATTTT. V usage is TRBV20-1 and J usage is TRBJ2-3; 9 positions match TRBD2. Germline assignment: CDR1 DFQATT and CDR2 SNEGSKA (reference sequence). CDR3 length: 12 residues.

This clonotype was counted only a few times. The J gene is TRBJ2-7, the V gene TRBV27, with 12 bases lining up with TRBD2. The germline V gene encodes CDR1 MNHEY and CDR2 SMNVEV (reference sequence). The CDR3 is 15 residues long. V gave up 5 bases and J gave up 1 base; unmatched junction bases: 3. This CDR3 is CASSLTSGGSYEQYF. CDR3 nucleotide sequence: TGTGCCAGCAGTCTAACTAGCGGGGGGTCCTACGAGCAGTACTTC.

A few counts support this clonotype. This chain uses TRBV12-3 or TRBV12-4 with TRBJ2-1, with a weak D call TRBD1 (6 bases). CDR3 length: 11 amino acids. Trimming took off 1 base at V and 14 bases at J, with 9 bases between the two ends. The CDR3 protein is CASSLGQGKFF. The DNA of the CDR3 is TGTGCCAGCAGTTTAGGGCAGGGGAAGTTCTTC.

The V and J genes are TRBV18 and TRBJ2-2; D gene ambiguous. Trimming removed 3 bases from V and 3 bases from J, with 2 bases in between. Looked up from germline, CDR1 is KGHSH and CDR2 is LQKENI. This CDR3 comprises 12 residues. The CDR3 DNA follows: TGTGCCAGCTCACCGTACACCGGGGAGCTGTTTTTT. It translates to CASSPYTGELFF.

The chain joins TRBV10-3 to TRBJ1-3; D gene uncertain. The CDR3 sequence is 14 residues long. The ends were cut back, 6 bases at V and 2 bases at J, with 11 bases in the middle. Germline V CDR1 and CDR2: ENHRY, SYGVKD. CDR3 bases: TGTGCCATCAGCCGCGAGGGTACTGGAAACACCATATATTTT. Protein: CAISREGTGNTIYF.